Below, one T cell receptor (beta chain) is given with its context. Germline V lookup: CDR1 SGHNT, CDR2 YYREEE (reference sequence). The CDR3 is 15 residues long. The junction had 5 bases not matched to a gene; V was cut back by 0 bases and J by 5 bases. Only in-frame clones appear in the TCRdb table, and some are missing; sequencing was by immunoSEQ multiplex PCR. In the table there are about 110,000 clones, just under 95% of which are singletons. This entry comes from a study of T cell changes during pregnancy in multiple sclerosis. This TCR was recovered from a female donor with multiple sclerosis, enrolled in a pregnancy study. This specimen was peripheral blood, taken after pregnancy. The V call is TRBV5-4, the J call TRBJ1-2; 9 positions match TRBD1. The DNA of the CDR3 is TGTGCCAGCAGCTTGGATGGACAGGGGAAGTATGGCTACACCTTC. Translation gives CASSLDGQGKYGYTF.